A selection of T cell receptor beta chains follows, all from one sample in a study of esophageal squamous cell carcinoma under preoperative chemotherapy. TCRdb fed the PCR reads into MiXCR, producing one record per CDR3 protein. This table holds fewer than 15,000 distinct CDR3 sequences, under 65% found once. Sampling was performed from a patient given preoperative chemotherapy. The receptors were sampled from a human donor with esophageal squamous cell carcinoma. The donor label of this sample is uncertain. CDR3s leave out the opening cysteine and the closing phenylalanine or tryptophan.

j_call,v_call,cdr3_aa
NA,TRBV7-2,ASRQRGGRAKKTQY
TRBJ2-7,TRBV7-2,ASSSPSGYEQY
NA,TRBV6-1,ASSEGLSLGTQF
TRBJ2-3,TRBV11-2,ASSPRGQGMDAQY
TRBJ2-2,TRBV19,ASSITGGRFTGELF
TRBJ2-2,TRBV20-1,SARDEGRSGKPSGAGELF
TRBJ2-5,TRBV11-3,ASSLGQYQETQY
TRBJ2-7,TRBV12-3/TRBV12-4,ASSEAGTGYEQY
TRBJ1-5,TRBV6-1,ASSTGPASNQPQH
TRBJ2-3,TRBV6-1,ASGIAGTDTQY
TRBJ2-7,TRBV27,ASSLRGTGEYEQY
NA,TRBV6-1,AGAGQGFFNEQF
TRBJ2-3,TRBV25-1,ASSGHRATDTQY